Presented here are 24 T cell receptor beta chains from one specimen sequenced in a study of control samples from healthy donors and cancer patients. Repertoires were generated with immunoSEQ multiplex PCR, while TCRdb's copy carries only in-frame clones and drops some. The sample carries 65,000 to 80,000 clones, roughly 89% recorded once. The sample taken for sequencing was PBMCs. Source of these receptors: an older woman with head and neck cancer.

This chain uses TRBV28 with TRBJ2-3; 14 bases are shared with TRBD2. Germline V lookup: CDR1 MDHEN, CDR2 SYDVKM. Trimming took 6 bases from V and 5 from J; bases not matched to a gene: 4. The CDR3 consists of 15 residues. The CDR3 DNA is TGTGCCAGCAGCCGTGGACTAGCGGGAGGAGATACGCAGTATTTT. It is translated as CASSRGLAGGDTQYF.

This clone was seen once. V gene TRBV18 combines with J gene TRBJ1-5; D call uncertain. Germline V gene data show CDR1 as KGHSH and CDR2 as LQKENI. V gave up 3 bases and J gave up 3 bases, with 6 bases separating them. This CDR3 comprises 13 residues. In DNA form, the CDR3 reads TGTGCCAGCTCACCGGATAACAATCAGCCCCAGCATTTT. Encoded protein: CASSPDNNQPQHF.

A single count supports this clone. The chain couples TRBV3-1 (or the pseudogene TRBV3-2) to TRBJ2-2; 10 bases fit TRBD2. With 4 bases clipped from V and 5 bases from J, the junction kept 16 bases outside the gene matches. The CDR3 covers 19 residues. The germline V gene has CDR1 LGHDT and CDR2 YNNKEL (reference sequence). CDR3 region: CASSRASTSGLLGTGELFF. The CDR3 nucleotides read TGTGCCAGCAGCCGAGCTTCGACTAGCGGGCTTCTGGGAACCGGGGAGCTGTTTTTT.

The chain uses TRBV12-3 or TRBV12-4 and TRBJ2-7, with D perhaps TRBD2 (5 bases). V gave up 6 bases and J gave up 0 bases, with 9 bases separating them. The CDR3 is made up of 13 amino acids. The CDR3 region is CASSRTSSYEQYF. As DNA, the CDR3 is TGTGCCAGCAGCCGGACTTCCTCCTACGAGCAGTACTTC.

This clone appeared once. This sequence joins TRBV6-2 or TRBV6-3 and TRBJ1-3; maybe TRBD1 (5 bases). The CDR3 is made up of 18 amino acids. Trimming took 4 bases from V and 0 from J, leaving 19 bases between them. Looked up from germline, CDR1 is MNHEY and CDR2 is SVGEGT. The CDR3 loop is CASSWGMQALSSGNTIYF. The CDR3 DNA follows: TGTGCCAGCAGTTGGGGGATGCAGGCGCTAAGCTCTGGAAACACCATATATTTT.

The chain uses TRBV7-9 and TRBJ2-1; TRBD1 is a possible D gene (6 bases). The germline CDR1 and CDR2 sequences are SEHNR and FQNEAQ (reference sequence). Trimming took 5 bases from V and 4 from J, leaving 9 bases between them. The CDR3 loop spans 13 amino acids. The CDR3, as DNA: TGTGCCAGCAGCAGACAGGCTTACAATGAGCAGTTCTTC. This encodes CASSRQAYNEQFF.

In this sample, this clone turned up a few times. This chain links TRBV11-2 with TRBJ2-7, with 7 bases aligning to TRBD1. The CDR3 covers 15 residues. V lost 5 bases, J lost 6 bases, and 13 bases stayed unmatched. Per the germline V gene, CDR1 is SGHAT and CDR2 is FQNNGV. CDR3 coding DNA: TGTGCCAGCAGCGTTGGACAGGCTGGGGTTGTCGAGCAGTACTTC. As protein: CASSVGQAGVVEQYF.

CDR3 residues: CASSKPGQGGGYGYTF. The DNA for the CDR3 is TGTGCCAGTAGTAAACCGGGACAGGGAGGCGGCTATGGCTACACCTTC. The J gene is TRBJ1-2, the V gene TRBV19; 9 nucleotides agree with TRBD1. The CDR3 length is 16 residues. V shed 4 bases and J 4 bases; nucleotides not matched to a gene: 10. Germline V CDR1 and CDR2: LNHDA, SQIVND (reference sequence). Filled out from reference TRBV19 and TRBJ1-2, the complete variable domain reads DGGITQSPKYLFRKEGQNVTLSCEQNLNHDAMYWYRQDPGQGLRLIYYSQIVNDFQKGDIAEGYSVSREKKESFPLTVTSAQKNPTAFYLCASSKPGQGGGYGYTFGSGTRLTVV.

The table lists this clone with a count of one. The V call is TRBV9, the J call TRBJ2-3; D ambiguous. The germline gives CDR1 SGDLS, CDR2 YYNGEE. The CDR3 contains 14 residues. The ends were cut back, 1 base at V and 2 bases at J, with 8 bases in the middle. The CDR3 region is CASSVFSSTDTQYF. The CDR3, as DNA: TGTGCCAGCAGCGTATTTAGCTCCACAGATACGCAGTATTTT.

This chain uses TRBV5-1 with TRBJ2-2; 7 bases are shared with TRBD1. The V and J ends lost 0 bases and 3 bases, in that order; junction bases with no gene match: 5. CDR3 length: 16 amino acids. The germline CDR1 and CDR2 sequences are SGHRS and YFSETQ. The CDR3 protein is CASSLGRGQYTGELFF. For the CDR3, the DNA is TGCGCCAGCAGCTTGGGTAGGGGACAGTACACCGGGGAGCTGTTTTTT.

The V gene is TRBV14, the J gene TRBJ1-1, with D maybe TRBD1 (5 bases). Germline lookup yields CDR1 SGHDN and CDR2 FVKESK. V was shortened by 3 bases and J by 9 bases, with 17 bases between the two germline ends. CDR3 length equals 14 residues. The CDR3 region has the DNA TGTGCCAGCAGCCAGGCCCAGGGTATTCAGAAAGCTTTCTTT. It specifies CASSQAQGIQKAFF.

The chain joins TRBV28 to TRBJ1-2, with TRBD1 matching 12 bases. The J segment lost 8 bases and the V segment lost 6 bases, leaving 10 bases of the junction unmatched. The length of the CDR3 is 15 residues. Germline CDR1 and CDR2: MDHEN and SYDVKM. CDR3 amino acids: CASSSPGQGAGGYTF. DNA of the CDR3: TGTGCCAGCAGCAGCCCGGGACAGGGGGCAGGAGGCTACACCTTC.

The chain has TRBV19 and TRBJ2-4; the match to TRBD2 covers 7 bases. The CDR3 loop spans 17 amino acids. CDR1 is LNHDA and CDR2 is SQIVND in the germline V gene (reference sequence). The junction had 13 bases not matched to a gene; V was cut back by 6 bases and J by 2 bases. CDR3 coding DNA: TGTGCCAGTAGCTCGCGGTCAAGGGAGGGGACCAAAAACATTCAGTACTTC. Residues: CASSSRSREGTKNIQYF.

V usage is TRBV3-1 (or the pseudogene TRBV3-2) and J usage is TRBJ1-6; D perhaps matches TRBD1 (6 bases). V was cut by 4 bases and J by 10 bases, with 14 bases left in between. Germline values: CDR1 LGHDT, CDR2 YNNKEL (reference sequence). The CDR3 loop spans 14 amino acids. Written as DNA, the CDR3 is TGTGCCAGCAGCCCCCGGGACATGACCTCACCCCTCCACTTT. This sequence encodes CASSPRDMTSPLHF.

V gene TRBV4-1 combines with J gene TRBJ2-7, with a possible D match to TRBD1 (6 bases). V was shortened by 0 bases and J by 6 bases, with 12 bases between the two germline ends. The CDR3 has 14 residues. Germline CDR1 is MGHRA and CDR2 is YSYEKL. CDR3 in amino acids: CASSQDVTGFEQYF. The DNA of the CDR3 is TGCGCCAGCAGCCAAGATGTGACAGGTTTCGAGCAGTACTTC.

The CDR3, as DNA: TGTGCCAGCAGCTTAGTCCAGGGGAGAACTGAAGCTTTCTTT. Its translation is CASSLVQGRTEAFF. The chain recombines TRBV7-2 with TRBJ1-1; perhaps TRBD1 as D (6 bases). V lost 1 base, J lost 5 bases, and 11 bases lay in between. Germline assignment: CDR1 SGHTA and CDR2 FQGNSA. The CDR3 has 14 amino acids.

This rearrangement joins TRBV7-3 to TRBJ2-2, with D possibly TRBD1 on 5 matching bases. Trimming took 5 bases from V and 7 from J, leaving 11 bases between them. The CDR3 runs 13 residues. Per germline, CDR1 SGHTA and CDR2 FQGTGA. Here the CDR3 DNA reads TGTGCCAGCAGCGGAGACAGTGTCGGGGAGCTGTTTTTT. This sequence encodes CASSGDSVGELFF.

Only a few counts were recorded for this clone. The rearrangement joins TRBV5-6 to TRBJ1-1; 9 nucleotides agree with TRBD1. Germline V gene data show CDR1 as SGHDT and CDR2 as YYEEEE. V lost 3 bases to trimming and J lost 3 bases; unmatched junction nucleotides: 6. CDR3 size: 15 residues. This CDR3 is CASSSGQGYYTEAFF. The CDR3 coding sequence is TGTGCCAGCAGCTCGGGACAGGGCTATTACACTGAAGCTTTCTTT.

The chain combines TRBV18 with TRBJ1-1; D gene ambiguous. This CDR3 is 16 amino acids long. Germline V gene sequence: CDR1 KGHSH, CDR2 LQKENI. V lost 0 bases, J lost 1 base, and 12 bases lay in between. CDR3 sequence: CASSPPIAHRNTEAFF. CDR3 coding DNA: TGTGCCAGCTCACCACCCATTGCACATCGGAACACTGAAGCTTTCTTT.

V usage is TRBV28 and J usage is TRBJ2-5; D gene ambiguous. The V end lost 4 bases, the J end lost 4 bases, and 16 bases lay between the germline ends. CDR1 and CDR2 from the germline V gene are MDHEN and SYDVKM. This CDR3 has 15 amino acids. For the CDR3, the DNA is TGTGCCAGCAGTTCCCCCTTGGGGTCGCGAGAGACCCAGTACTTC. As protein: CASSSPLGSRETQYF.

Turning to this clone: A junction end diverges from the germline sequence, so it may reflect a read error. The chain has TRBV28 and TRBJ2-1; 9 bases are shared with TRBD2. Germline V gene lookup returns CDR1 MDHEN and CDR2 SYDVKM. The CDR3 is 14 residues long. In DNA, the CDR3 is TGTGCCAGCAATTTAGCGGGAGATGGCGATGAGCAGTTCTTC. This sequence encodes CASNLAGDGDEQFF.

V is TRBV4-3 and J is TRBJ1-1; 9 nucleotides line up with TRBD1. There are 15 residues in the CDR3. J was trimmed by 11 bases and V by 2 bases; bases with no gene match: 12. Germline CDR1 and CDR2: LGHNA and YSLEER. The CDR3 region is CASSQTGTGTSRAFF. Here the CDR3 DNA reads TGCGCCAGCAGCCAAACCGGGACAGGGACGTCGAGGGCTTTCTTT.

The rearrangement joins TRBV5-8 to TRBJ1-1, with D unresolved. The germline gives CDR1 SGHTS, CDR2 YDEGEE. The V gene lost 0 bases and the J gene lost 11 bases, with 8 bases spanning the gap. The CDR3 has 11 amino acids. In DNA form, the CDR3 reads TGTGCCAGCAGCTTGGTAGTTCACGCTTTCTTT. This encodes CASSLVVHAFF.

The rearrangement uses TRBV6-6 and TRBJ1-4, with D possibly being TRBD1 (5 bases). The V and J ends lost 5 bases and 4 bases respectively, with 14 bases between them. There are 15 residues in the CDR3. Germline CDR1 MNHNY, CDR2 SVGAGI (reference sequence). CDR3 loop: CASSDTGTDNEKLFF. The CDR3 nucleotides are TGTGCCAGCAGTGACACCGGGACTGATAATGAAAAACTGTTTTTT.